The clone carrying this T cell receptor (beta chain) was found once. Its target is unknown. Sequenced by immunoSEQ multiplex PCR; TCRdb stores in-frame clones only, minus some. The sample gives tens of thousands of clones, 80% of which show up once; 25% to 35% is in the top ten. This record comes from a study of radiation and T cells in renal cell carcinoma. The time point: blood 2 weeks post-SBRT. Treatment given: 15 Gy SBRT to primary tumor, nephrectomy 4 weeks later. General study results and limits: Top tumor clonotypes rose in blood 2 weeks post-radiation, then contracted.

The V end lost 6 bases, the J end lost 0 bases, and 9 bases lay between the germline ends. CDR3 size: 14 residues. Germline CDR1 is MNHNS and CDR2 is SASEGT. The chain employs TRBV6-1 and TRBJ2-1; no reliable D call. This receptor was obtained from a woman between 70 and 85 years old with renal cell carcinoma. Sample: blood, taken from a patient whose treatment included radiotherapy and nephrectomy. The CDR3 coding sequence is TGTGCCAGCAGGAGCACGAACTCCTACAATGAGCAGTTCTTC. Amino acids: CASRSTNSYNEQFF.